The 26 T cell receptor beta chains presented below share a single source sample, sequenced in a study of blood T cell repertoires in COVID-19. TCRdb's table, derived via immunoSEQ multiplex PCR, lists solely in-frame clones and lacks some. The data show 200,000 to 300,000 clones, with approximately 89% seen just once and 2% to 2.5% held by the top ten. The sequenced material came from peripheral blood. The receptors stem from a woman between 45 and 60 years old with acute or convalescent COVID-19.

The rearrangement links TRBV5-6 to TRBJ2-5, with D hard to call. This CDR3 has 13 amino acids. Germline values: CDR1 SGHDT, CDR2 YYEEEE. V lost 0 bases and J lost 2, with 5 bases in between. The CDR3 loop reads CASSLALQETQYF. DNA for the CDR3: TGTGCCAGCAGCTTGGCTCTTCAAGAGACCCAGTACTTC.

Here the CDR3 reads CASSAGGGTEAFF. CDR3 DNA: TGTGCCAGCAGTGCAGGGGGCGGCACTGAAGCTTTCTTT. V gene TRBV6-2 or TRBV6-3 combines with J gene TRBJ1-1, with TRBD1 identical over 8 bases. Germline lookup yields CDR1 MNHEY and CDR2 SVGEGT. The CDR3 runs 13 residues. V shed 5 bases, J shed 4 bases, and the junction held 3 bases outside the gene matches.

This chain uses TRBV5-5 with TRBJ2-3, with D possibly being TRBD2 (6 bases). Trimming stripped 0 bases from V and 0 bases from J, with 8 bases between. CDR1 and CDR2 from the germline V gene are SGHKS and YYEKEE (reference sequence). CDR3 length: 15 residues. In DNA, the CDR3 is TGTGCCAGCAGCTTGGGCGGGGTTAGCACAGATACGCAGTATTTT. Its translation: CASSLGGVSTDTQYF.

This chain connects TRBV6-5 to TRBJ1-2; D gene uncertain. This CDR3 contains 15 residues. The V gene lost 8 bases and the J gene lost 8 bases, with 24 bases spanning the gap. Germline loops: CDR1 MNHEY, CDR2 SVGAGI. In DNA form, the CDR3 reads TGTGCCAGCCGCTCCTTGCAAACAGTGATCTGGGGCTACACCTTC. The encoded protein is CASRSLQTVIWGYTF.

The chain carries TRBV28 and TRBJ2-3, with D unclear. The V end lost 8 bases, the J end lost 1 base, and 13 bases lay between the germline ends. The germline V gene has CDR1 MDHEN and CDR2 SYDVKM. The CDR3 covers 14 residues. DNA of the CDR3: TGTGCCAGCGCACCCCTAGGCGGCACAGATACGCAGTATTTT. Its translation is CASAPLGGTDTQYF.

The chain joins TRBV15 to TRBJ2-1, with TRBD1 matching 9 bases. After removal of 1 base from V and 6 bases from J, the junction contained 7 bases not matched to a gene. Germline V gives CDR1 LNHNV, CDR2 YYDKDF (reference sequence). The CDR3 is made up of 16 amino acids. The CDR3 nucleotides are TGTGCCACCAGCAGAGGAGGGACAGGGTTTCCCAATGAGCAGTTCTTC. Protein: CATSRGGTGFPNEQFF.

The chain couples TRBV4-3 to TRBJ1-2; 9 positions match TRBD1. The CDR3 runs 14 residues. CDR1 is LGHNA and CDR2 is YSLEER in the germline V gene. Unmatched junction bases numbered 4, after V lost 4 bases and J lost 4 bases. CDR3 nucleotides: TGCGCCAGCAGCCCAACAGGGGGCGGCTATGGCTACACCTTC. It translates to CASSPTGGGYGYTF.

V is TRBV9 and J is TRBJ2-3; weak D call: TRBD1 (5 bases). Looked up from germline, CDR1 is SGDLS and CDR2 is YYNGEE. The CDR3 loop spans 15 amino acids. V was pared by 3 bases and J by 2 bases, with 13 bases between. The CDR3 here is CASSADSYYTDTQYF. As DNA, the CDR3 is TGTGCCAGCAGCGCCGACAGTTATTACACAGATACGCAGTATTTT.

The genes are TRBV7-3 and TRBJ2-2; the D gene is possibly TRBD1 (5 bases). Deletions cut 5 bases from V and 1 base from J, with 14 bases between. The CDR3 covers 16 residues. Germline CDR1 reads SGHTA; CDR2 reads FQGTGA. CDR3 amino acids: CASSRQRPQNTGELFF. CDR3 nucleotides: TGTGCCAGCAGCCGACAGCGACCCCAGAACACCGGGGAGCTGTTTTTT. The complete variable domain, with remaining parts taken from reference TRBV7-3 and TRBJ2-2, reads GAGVSQTPSNKVTEKGKYVELRCDPISGHTALYWYRQSLGQGPEFLIYFQGTGAADDSGLPNDRFFAVRPEGSVSTLKIQRTERGDSAVYLCASSRQRPQNTGELFFGEGSRLTVL.

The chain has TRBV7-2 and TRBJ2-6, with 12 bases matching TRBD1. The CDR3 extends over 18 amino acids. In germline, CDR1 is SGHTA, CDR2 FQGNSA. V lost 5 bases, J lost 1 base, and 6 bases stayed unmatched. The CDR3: CASSLGTGGVSGANVLTF. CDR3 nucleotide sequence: TGTGCCAGCAGCCTTGGGACAGGGGGCGTGTCTGGGGCCAACGTCCTGACTTTC.

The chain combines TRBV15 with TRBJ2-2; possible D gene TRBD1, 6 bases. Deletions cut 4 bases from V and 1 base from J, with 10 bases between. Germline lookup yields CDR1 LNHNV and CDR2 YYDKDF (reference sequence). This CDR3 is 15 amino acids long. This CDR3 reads CATSTGHMNTGELFF. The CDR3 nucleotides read TGTGCCACCAGCACGGGACACATGAACACCGGGGAGCTGTTTTTT.

DNA of the CDR3: TGTGCCAGCACCCCTAGGGGGGGAGGGGGCTATGGCTACACCTTC. It specifies CASTPRGGGGYGYTF. The genes are TRBV28 and TRBJ1-2; tentatively, D is TRBD1 (6 bases). Trimming took off 7 bases at V and 4 bases at J, with 19 bases between the two ends. Per germline, CDR1 MDHEN and CDR2 SYDVKM. The CDR3 has 15 amino acids.

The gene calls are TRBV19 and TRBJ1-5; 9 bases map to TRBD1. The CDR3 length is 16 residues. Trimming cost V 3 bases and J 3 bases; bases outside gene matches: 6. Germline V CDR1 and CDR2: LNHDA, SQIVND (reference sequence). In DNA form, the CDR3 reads TGTGCCAGTAGTATTACAGGGGGCAAGGACAATCAGCCCCAGCATTTT. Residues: CASSITGGKDNQPQHF.

CDR3 in DNA: TGTGCCTGGTCGGGGGGATTCAATCAGCCCCAGCATTTT. This encodes CAWSGGFNQPQHF. The V and J genes are TRBV30 and TRBJ1-5, with D maybe TRBD1 (5 bases). The CDR3 length is 13 residues. Trimming took off 5 bases at V and 3 bases at J, with 11 bases between the two ends. Germline loops: CDR1 GTSNPN, CDR2 SVGIG (reference sequence). The full variable domain, completed using reference TRBV30 and TRBJ1-5, is SQTIHQWPATLVQPVGSPLSLECTVEGTSNPNLYWYRQAAGRGLQLLFYSVGIGQISSEVPQNLSASRPQDRQFILSSKKLLLSDSGFYLCAWSGGFNQPQHFGDGTRLSIL.

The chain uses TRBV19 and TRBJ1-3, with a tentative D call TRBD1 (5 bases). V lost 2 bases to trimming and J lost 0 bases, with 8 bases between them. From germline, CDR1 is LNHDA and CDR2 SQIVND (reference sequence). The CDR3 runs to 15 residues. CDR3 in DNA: TGTGCCAGTAGTATAACGGGGGGCTCTGGAAACACCATATATTTT. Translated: CASSITGGSGNTIYF.

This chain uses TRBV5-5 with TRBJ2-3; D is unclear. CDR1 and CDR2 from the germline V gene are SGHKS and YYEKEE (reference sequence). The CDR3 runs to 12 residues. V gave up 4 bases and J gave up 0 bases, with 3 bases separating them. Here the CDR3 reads CASSLSTDTQYF. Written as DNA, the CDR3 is TGTGCCAGCAGCCTTAGCACAGATACGCAGTATTTT.

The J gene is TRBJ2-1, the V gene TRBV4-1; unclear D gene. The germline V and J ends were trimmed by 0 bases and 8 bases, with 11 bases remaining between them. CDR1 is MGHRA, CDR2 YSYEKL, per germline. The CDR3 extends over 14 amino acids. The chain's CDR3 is CASSQDSTLHEQFF. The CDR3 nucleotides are TGCGCCAGCAGCCAAGACTCCACTCTCCATGAGCAGTTCTTC.

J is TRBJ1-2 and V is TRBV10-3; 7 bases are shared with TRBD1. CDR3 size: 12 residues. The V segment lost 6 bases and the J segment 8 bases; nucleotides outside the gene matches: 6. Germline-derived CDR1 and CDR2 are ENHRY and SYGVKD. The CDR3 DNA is TGTGCCATCAGCGACACAGGGGTGGGCTACACCTTC. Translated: CAISDTGVGYTF.

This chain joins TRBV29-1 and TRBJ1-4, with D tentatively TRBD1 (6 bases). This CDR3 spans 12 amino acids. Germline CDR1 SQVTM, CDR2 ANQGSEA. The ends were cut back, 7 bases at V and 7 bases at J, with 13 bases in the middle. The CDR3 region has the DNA TGCAGCGCAGGGGAGGTTGGTGAAAAACTGTTTTTT. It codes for CSAGEVGEKLFF.

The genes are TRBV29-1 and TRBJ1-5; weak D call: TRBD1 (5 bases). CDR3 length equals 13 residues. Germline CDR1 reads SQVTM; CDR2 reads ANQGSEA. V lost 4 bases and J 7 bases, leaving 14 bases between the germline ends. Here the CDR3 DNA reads TGCAGCGTTGGTGGAGGGGAAGGCCAGCCCCAGCATTTT. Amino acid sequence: CSVGGGEGQPQHF.

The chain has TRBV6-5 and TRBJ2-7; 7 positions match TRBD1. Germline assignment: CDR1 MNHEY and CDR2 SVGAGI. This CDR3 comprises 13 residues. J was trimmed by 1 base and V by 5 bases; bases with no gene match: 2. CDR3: CASSPQGSYEQYF. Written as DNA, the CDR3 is TGTGCCAGCAGTCCACAGGGGTCCTACGAGCAGTACTTC.

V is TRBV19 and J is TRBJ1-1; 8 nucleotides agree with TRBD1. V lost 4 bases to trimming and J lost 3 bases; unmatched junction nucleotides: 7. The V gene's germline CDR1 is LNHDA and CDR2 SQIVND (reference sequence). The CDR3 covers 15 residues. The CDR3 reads CASSTPARGHTEAFF. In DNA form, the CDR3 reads TGTGCCAGTAGTACCCCGGCCAGGGGGCACACTGAAGCTTTCTTT.

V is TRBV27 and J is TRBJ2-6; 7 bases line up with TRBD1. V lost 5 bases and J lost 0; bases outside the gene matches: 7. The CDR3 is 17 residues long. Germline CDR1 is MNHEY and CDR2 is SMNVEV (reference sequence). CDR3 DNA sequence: TGTGCCAGCAGTACCCGACAGGGCAACTCTGGGGCCAACGTCCTGACTTTC. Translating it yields CASSTRQGNSGANVLTF.

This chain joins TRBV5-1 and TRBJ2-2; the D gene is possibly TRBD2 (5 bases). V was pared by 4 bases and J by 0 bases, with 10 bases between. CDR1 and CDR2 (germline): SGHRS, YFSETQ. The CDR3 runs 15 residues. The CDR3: CASSLSATNTGELFF. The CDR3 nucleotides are TGCGCCAGCAGCCTTAGCGCGACGAACACCGGGGAGCTGTTTTTT. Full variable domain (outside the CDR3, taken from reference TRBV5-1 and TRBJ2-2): KAGVTQTPRYLIKTRGQQVTLSCSPISGHRSVSWYQQTPGQGLQFLFEYFSETQRNKGNFPGRFSGRQFSNSRSEMNVSTLELGDSALYLCASSLSATNTGELFFGEGSRLTVL.

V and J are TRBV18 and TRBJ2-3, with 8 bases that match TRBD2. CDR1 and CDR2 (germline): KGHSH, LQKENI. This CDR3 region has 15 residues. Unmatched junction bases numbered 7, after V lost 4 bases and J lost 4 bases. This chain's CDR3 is CASSQNSGTADTQYF. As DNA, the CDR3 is TGTGCCAGCTCACAAAATAGCGGGACGGCAGATACGCAGTATTTT.

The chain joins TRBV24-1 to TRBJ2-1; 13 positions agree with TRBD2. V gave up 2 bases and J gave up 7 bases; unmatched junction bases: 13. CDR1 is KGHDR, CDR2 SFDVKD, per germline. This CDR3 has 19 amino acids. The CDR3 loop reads CATSDSPTRTSGSRNEQFF. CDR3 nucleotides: TGTGCCACCAGTGATTCTCCGACGAGGACTAGCGGGAGTCGGAATGAGCAGTTCTTC.